This passage covers 17 T cell receptor beta chains from one sample sequenced in a study of blood T cell repertoires in COVID-19. Using immunoSEQ multiplex PCR, the repertoire was profiled, and TCRdb retains in-frame clones only, with some absent. The sample holds hundreds of thousands of clones, approximately 88% seen once. Sequencing was done on a sample of PBMCs or T cells enriched from blood (not recorded which). These receptors all stem from a woman aged 30 to 39 with acute COVID-19.

J is TRBJ2-5 and V is TRBV7-2; the match to TRBD2 covers 8 bases. V lost 1 base and J lost 1; bases outside the gene matches: 5. Per germline, CDR1 SGHTA and CDR2 FQGNSA. The CDR3 is 16 residues long. CDR3 sequence (DNA): TGTGCCAGCAGCTTAGTCGTAGCGGGGCCCCAAGAGACCCAGTACTTC. It encodes CASSLVVAGPQETQYF.

This chain joins TRBV5-8 and TRBJ1-5; possible D gene TRBD1, 5 bases. This CDR3 region has 15 residues. Germline V lookup: CDR1 SGHTS, CDR2 YDEGEE. The ends were cut back, 3 bases at V and 1 base at J, with 11 bases in the middle. The CDR3 bases are TGTGCCAGCAGCTACCGGACAACAAGCAATCAGCCCCAGCATTTT. Residues: CASSYRTTSNQPQHF. The whole variable domain, filled in from reference TRBV5-8 and TRBJ1-5, reads EAGVTQSPTHLIKTRGQQATLRCSPISGHTSVYWYQQALGLGLQFLLWYDEGEERNRGNFPPRFSGRQFPNYSSELNVNALELEDSALYLCASSYRTTSNQPQHFGDGTRLSIL.

Worth noting for this clone: At one of its ends the junction is not consistent with the germline gene, which may arise from a read error. CDR3 DNA: TGTGCTAGCAGCTTAACTAGCGGGGGGGCCTCTGAGCAGTTCTTC. Translating it yields CASSLTSGGASEQFF. This sequence joins TRBV7-7 and TRBJ2-1, with TRBD2 matching over 13 bases. The CDR3 is made up of 15 amino acids. Germline assignment: CDR1 SSHAT and CDR2 FNYEAQ (reference sequence).

CDR3 bases: TGTGCCAGCAATTCAGGGGCCACTGAAGCTTTCTTT. Translation: CASNSGATEAFF. This chain joins TRBV13 and TRBJ1-1, with D maybe TRBD1 (6 bases). The V gene lost 7 bases and the J gene lost 4 bases, with 10 bases spanning the gap. Germline CDR1 PRHDT, CDR2 FYEKMQ (reference sequence). The CDR3 runs to 12 residues.

This clone has more than one count but fewer than ten. The rearrangement links TRBV6-2 or TRBV6-3 to TRBJ2-1; 9 bases map to TRBD2. The CDR3 is 14 amino acids. Germline V CDR1 and CDR2: MNHEY, SVGEGT. V shed 6 bases and J 8 bases; nucleotides not matched to a gene: 8. The CDR3 protein is CASSPGLALDEQFF. DNA of the CDR3: TGTGCCAGCAGCCCGGGACTAGCATTGGATGAGCAGTTCTTC.

Notes on this clone: The same CDR3 is also encoded by other DNA sequences in this sample. The chain carries TRBV5-1 and TRBJ2-7, with D possibly matching TRBD1 (5 bases). The V end lost 1 base, the J end lost 2 bases, and 16 bases lay between the germline ends. Germline-derived CDR1 and CDR2 are SGHRS and YFSETQ. The CDR3 sequence is 16 residues long. CDR3 in DNA: TGCGCCAGCAGCTTGTGGGGCGGTTGGGAAACCTACGAGCAGTACTTC. Residues: CASSLWGGWETYEQYF.

The V and J genes are TRBV7-6 and TRBJ2-7; maybe TRBD2 (6 bases). CDR3 length: 16 amino acids. Per germline, CDR1 SGHVS and CDR2 FNYEAQ. V shed 1 base and J shed 0 bases, with 13 bases lying between them. As DNA, the CDR3 is TGTGCCAGCAGCTTAGAGGGCGGGGTCCCCTCCTACGAGCAGTACTTC. Amino acid sequence: CASSLEGGVPSYEQYF.

The chain is built from TRBV6-1 and TRBJ1-1; no firm D call. Deletions cut 3 bases from V and 2 bases from J, with 10 bases between. Germline V CDR1 and CDR2: MNHNS, SASEGT. There are 14 residues in the CDR3. This CDR3 reads CASSDRYLNTEAFF. CDR3 bases: TGTGCCAGCAGTGACAGGTACCTAAACACTGAAGCTTTCTTT.

The J gene is TRBJ2-1, the V gene TRBV5-1, with 9 bases identical to TRBD2. V lost 5 bases and J lost 7; bases outside the gene matches: 22. Germline CDR1 and CDR2: SGHRS and YFSETQ. This CDR3 is built from 19 residues. CDR3 nucleotide sequence: TGCGCCAGCAGATCCCTAGGGTCTCGTGGCGGGGGGGCCGAGAATGAGCAGTTCTTC. It specifies CASRSLGSRGGGAENEQFF.

The V and J genes are TRBV2 and TRBJ2-3, with D unclear. This CDR3 has 13 residues. CDR1 SNHLY and CDR2 FYNNEI come from the germline V gene. Trimming took off 1 base at V and 2 bases at J, with 4 bases between the two ends. CDR3 sequence: CASSEEHTDTQYF. The CDR3 DNA reads TGTGCCAGCAGTGAAGAGCACACAGATACGCAGTATTTT.

The genes are TRBV2 and TRBJ2-5; TRBD2 matches at 10 bases. J lost 2 bases, V lost 4 bases, and 7 bases had no gene match. In germline, CDR1 is SNHLY, CDR2 FYNNEI. This CDR3 contains 16 residues. This CDR3 reads CASSASGGGLQETQYF. The CDR3 coding sequence is TGTGCCAGCAGTGCCAGCGGGGGGGGACTTCAAGAGACCCAGTACTTC.

The rearrangement links TRBV5-5 to TRBJ2-2; the match to TRBD2 covers 14 bases. CDR1 is SGHKS and CDR2 is YYEKEE in the germline V gene (reference sequence). The V segment lost 3 bases and the J segment 1 base; nucleotides outside the gene matches: 5. The CDR3 runs 18 residues. The CDR3 loop reads CASSSPGTSGGNTGELFF. The CDR3 DNA follows: TGTGCCAGCAGCTCCCCCGGGACTAGCGGGGGGAACACCGGGGAGCTGTTTTTT.

The rearrangement uses TRBV4-1 and TRBJ2-4; maybe TRBD2 (5 bases). Germline V gene lookup returns CDR1 MGHRA and CDR2 YSYEKL. V was shortened by 0 bases and J by 7 bases, with 16 bases between the two germline ends. The CDR3 consists of 16 residues. In DNA form, the CDR3 reads TGCGCCAGCAGCCAAGACTCCCCGTCCCCGGGGAACATTCAGTACTTC. This encodes CASSQDSPSPGNIQYF.

The rearrangement uses TRBV4-3 and TRBJ2-6; perhaps TRBD1 as D (6 bases). The germline gives CDR1 LGHNA, CDR2 YSLEER. The CDR3 spans 15 residues. Between the trimmed V and J ends, which lost 3 bases and 2 bases, there was a span of 8 bases. CDR3 sequence reads: CASSQYRAGANVLTF. As DNA, the CDR3 is TGCGCCAGCAGCCAGTACAGGGCTGGGGCCAACGTCCTGACTTTC.

V and J are TRBV19 and TRBJ2-3; D perhaps matches TRBD2 (5 bases). The CDR3 is made up of 15 amino acids. V lost 9 bases and J 0 bases, leaving 16 bases between the germline ends. The germline gives CDR1 LNHDA, CDR2 SQIVND (reference sequence). CDR3 residues: CARDPPGSSTDTQYF. DNA of the CDR3: TGTGCCAGGGATCCCCCGGGGTCTAGCACAGATACGCAGTATTTT.

The rearrangement joins TRBV27 to TRBJ2-7; weak D call: TRBD1 (5 bases). Looked up from germline, CDR1 is MNHEY and CDR2 is SMNVEV (reference sequence). V dropped 7 bases and J dropped 3 bases, with 22 bases sitting between them. The CDR3 contains 16 residues. The CDR3 protein is CASTVEFQDNFYEQYF. The CDR3 DNA reads TGTGCCAGCACCGTCGAGTTCCAGGACAACTTCTACGAGCAGTACTTC.

The gene calls are TRBV18 and TRBJ1-1; 8 nucleotides match TRBD1. The germline CDR1 and CDR2 sequences are KGHSH and LQKENI. V lost 3 bases to trimming and J lost 4 bases; unmatched junction nucleotides: 13. The CDR3 sequence is 17 residues long. In DNA form, the CDR3 reads TGTGCCAGCTCACCTGTCCCGGGACAGGTGGGATTCACTGAAGCTTTCTTT. Translating it yields CASSPVPGQVGFTEAFF.